This T cell receptor beta chain was documented in a study of OX40 agonist ivuxolimab in advanced cancers. Study-level information: Aged roughly 20 to 79 with a mean of approximately 60 years, they were approximately 79% male. Overall study results and limits: Expansion of clones was among the lowest in partial responders at 0.1-3.0 mg/kg.

Only in-frame clones appear in the TCRdb table, and some are missing; sequencing was by immunoSEQ multiplex PCR. The sample lists around 64,000 clones, about four fifths occurring once. Any history of autoimmune disease or systemic immunosuppression disqualified patients. Blood was sampled at baseline, cycle 4 day 1, and cycle 7 day 1. This CDR3 is 18 amino acids long. Deletions cut 4 bases from V and 0 bases from J, with 19 bases between. Looked up from germline, CDR1 is SEHNR and CDR2 is FQNEAQ (reference sequence). Remarks on this clone: Antigen unknown.

Sequences were derived from CD4+ or CD8+ T cells sorted from blood, sampled in a trial of the OX40 agonist ivuxolimab. The chain couples TRBV7-9 to TRBJ2-1; D is ambiguous. The clonotype originates from an adult with an advanced solid tumor such as melanoma, head and neck, liver or kidney cancer. The CDR3: CASSSPPLAESSYNEQFF. The CDR3 nucleotides are TGTGCCAGCAGCTCTCCCCCATTGGCGGAGAGCTCCTACAATGAGCAGTTCTTC.